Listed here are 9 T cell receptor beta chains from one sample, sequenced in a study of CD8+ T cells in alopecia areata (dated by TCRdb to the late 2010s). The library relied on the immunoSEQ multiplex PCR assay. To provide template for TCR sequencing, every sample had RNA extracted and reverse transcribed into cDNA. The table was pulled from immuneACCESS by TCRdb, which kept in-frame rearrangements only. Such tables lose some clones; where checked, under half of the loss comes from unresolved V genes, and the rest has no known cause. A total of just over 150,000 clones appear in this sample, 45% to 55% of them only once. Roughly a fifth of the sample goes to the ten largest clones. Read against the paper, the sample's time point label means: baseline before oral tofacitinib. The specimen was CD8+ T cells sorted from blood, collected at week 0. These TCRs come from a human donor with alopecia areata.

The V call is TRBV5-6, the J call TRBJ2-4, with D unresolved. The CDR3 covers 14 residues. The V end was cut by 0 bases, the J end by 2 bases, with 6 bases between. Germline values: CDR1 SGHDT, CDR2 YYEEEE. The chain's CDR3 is CASSLDGSKNIQYF. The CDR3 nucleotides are TGTGCCAGCAGCTTGGACGGCTCCAAAAACATTCAGTACTTC.

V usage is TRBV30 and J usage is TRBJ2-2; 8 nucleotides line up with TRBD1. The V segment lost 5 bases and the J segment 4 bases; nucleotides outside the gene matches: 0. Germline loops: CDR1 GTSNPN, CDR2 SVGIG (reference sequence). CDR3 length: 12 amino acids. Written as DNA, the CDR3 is TGTGCCTGGGGACAGGGCACCGGGGAGCTGTTTTTT. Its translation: CAWGQGTGELFF.

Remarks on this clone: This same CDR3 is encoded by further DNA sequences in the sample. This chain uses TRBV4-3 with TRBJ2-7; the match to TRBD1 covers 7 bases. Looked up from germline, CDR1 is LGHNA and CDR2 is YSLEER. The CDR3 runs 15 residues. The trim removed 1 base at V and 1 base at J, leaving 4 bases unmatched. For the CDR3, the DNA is TGCGCCAGCAGCCAAGGACAGGGCCCTTCCTACGAGCAGTACTTC. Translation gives CASSQGQGPSYEQYF.

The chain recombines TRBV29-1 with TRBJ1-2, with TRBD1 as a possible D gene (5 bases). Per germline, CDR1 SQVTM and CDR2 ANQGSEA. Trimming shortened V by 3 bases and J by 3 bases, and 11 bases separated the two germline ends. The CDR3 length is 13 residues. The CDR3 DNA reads TGCAGCGTTGACTTTGGCAGGGACTATGGCTACACCTTC. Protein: CSVDFGRDYGYTF.

The CDR3 DNA sequence: TGTGCCAGCAGCCAAGGGCTAGCGGGTACCATCTACGAGCAGTACTTC. Translated, it gives CASSQGLAGTIYEQYF. This chain links TRBV14 with TRBJ2-7; TRBD2 matches 8 bases. V lost 1 base and J lost 3; bases outside the gene matches: 8. The CDR3 has 16 amino acids. The germline V gene has CDR1 SGHDN and CDR2 FVKESK. The full variable domain, in which reference TRBV14 and TRBJ2-7 provide the parts outside the CDR3, is EAGVTQFPSHSVIEKGQTVTLRCDPISGHDNLYWYRRVMGKEIKFLLHFVKESKQDESGMPNNRFLAERTGGTYSTLKVQPAELEDSGVYFCASSQGLAGTIYEQYFGPGTRLTVT.

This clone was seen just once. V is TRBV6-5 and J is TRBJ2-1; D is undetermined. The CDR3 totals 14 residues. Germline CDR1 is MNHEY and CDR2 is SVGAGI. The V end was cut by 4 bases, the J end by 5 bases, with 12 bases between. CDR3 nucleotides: TGTGCCAGCAGTTTAATGGAGTGGGACAATGAGCAGTTCTTC. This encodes CASSLMEWDNEQFF.

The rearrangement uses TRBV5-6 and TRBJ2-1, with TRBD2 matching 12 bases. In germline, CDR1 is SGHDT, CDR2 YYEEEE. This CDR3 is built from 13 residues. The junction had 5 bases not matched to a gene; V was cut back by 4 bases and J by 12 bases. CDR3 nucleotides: TGTGCCAGCAGCCCGACTAGCGGGGGATGGCAGTTCTTC. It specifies CASSPTSGGWQFF.

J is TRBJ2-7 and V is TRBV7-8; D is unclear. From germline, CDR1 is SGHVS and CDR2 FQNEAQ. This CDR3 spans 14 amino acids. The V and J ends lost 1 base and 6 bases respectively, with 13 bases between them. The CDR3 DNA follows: TGTGCCAGCAGCTTAGACGGGTCGATTGGCGAGCAGTACTTC. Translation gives CASSLDGSIGEQYF.

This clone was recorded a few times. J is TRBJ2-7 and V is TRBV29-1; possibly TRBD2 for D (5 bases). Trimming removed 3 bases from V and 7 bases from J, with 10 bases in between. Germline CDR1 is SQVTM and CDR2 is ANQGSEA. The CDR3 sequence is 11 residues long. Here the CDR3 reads CSVETKHEQYF. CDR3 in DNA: TGCAGCGTTGAGACTAAGCATGAGCAGTACTTC.